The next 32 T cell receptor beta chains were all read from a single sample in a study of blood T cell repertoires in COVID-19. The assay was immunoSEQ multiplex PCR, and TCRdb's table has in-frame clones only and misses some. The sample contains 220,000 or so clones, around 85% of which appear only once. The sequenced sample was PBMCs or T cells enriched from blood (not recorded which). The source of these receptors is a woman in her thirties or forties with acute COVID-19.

CDR3 protein: CATSESGLAEHNEQFF. CDR3 in DNA: TGTGCCACCAGTGAATCGGGACTAGCGGAGCACAATGAGCAGTTCTTC. This chain uses TRBV24-1 with TRBJ2-1; 11 bases match TRBD2. Germline lookup yields CDR1 KGHDR and CDR2 SFDVKD. Unmatched junction bases numbered 6, after V lost 4 bases and J lost 5 bases. The CDR3 is made up of 16 amino acids.

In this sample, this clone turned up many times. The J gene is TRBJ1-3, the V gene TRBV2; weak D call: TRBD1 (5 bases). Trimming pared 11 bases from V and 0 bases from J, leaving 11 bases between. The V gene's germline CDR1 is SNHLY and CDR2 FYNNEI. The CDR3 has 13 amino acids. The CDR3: CAFRRGSGNTIYF. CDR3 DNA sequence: TGTGCCTTTCGGAGGGGCTCTGGAAACACCATATATTTT.

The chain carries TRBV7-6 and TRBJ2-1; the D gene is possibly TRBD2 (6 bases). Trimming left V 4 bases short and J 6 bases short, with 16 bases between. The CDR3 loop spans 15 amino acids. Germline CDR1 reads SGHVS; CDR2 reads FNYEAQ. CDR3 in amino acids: CASSSITGVPNEQFF. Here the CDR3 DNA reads TGTGCCAGCAGCTCCATCACGGGAGTCCCCAATGAGCAGTTCTTC.

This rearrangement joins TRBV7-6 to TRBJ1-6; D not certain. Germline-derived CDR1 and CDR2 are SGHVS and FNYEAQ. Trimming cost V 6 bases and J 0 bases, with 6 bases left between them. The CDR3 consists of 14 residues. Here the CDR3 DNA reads TGTGCCAGCAGTCCTAGCTCCTATAATTCACCCCTCCACTTT. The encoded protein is CASSPSSYNSPLHF. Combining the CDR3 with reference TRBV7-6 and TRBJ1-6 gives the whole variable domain GAGVSQSPRYKVTKRGQDVALRCDPISGHVSLYWYRQALGQGPEFLTYFNYEAQQDKSGLPNDRFSAERPEGSISTLTIQRTEQRDSAMYRCASSPSSYNSPLHFGNGTRLTVT.

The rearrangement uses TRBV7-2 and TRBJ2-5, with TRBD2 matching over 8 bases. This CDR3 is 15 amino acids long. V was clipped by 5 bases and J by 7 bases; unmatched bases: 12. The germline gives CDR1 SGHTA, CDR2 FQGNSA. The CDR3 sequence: CASSPGLAPTGTQYF. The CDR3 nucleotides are TGTGCCAGCAGCCCAGGACTAGCCCCGACGGGGACCCAGTACTTC.

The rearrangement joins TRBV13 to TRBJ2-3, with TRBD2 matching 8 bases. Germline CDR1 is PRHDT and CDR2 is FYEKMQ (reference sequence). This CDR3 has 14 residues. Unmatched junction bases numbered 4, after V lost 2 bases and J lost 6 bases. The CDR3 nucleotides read TGTGCCAGCAGCTTACGGGGGGGTTTGGATACGCAGTATTTT. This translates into CASSLRGGLDTQYF. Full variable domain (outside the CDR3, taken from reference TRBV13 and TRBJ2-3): AAGVIQSPRHLIKEKRETATLKCYPIPRHDTVYWYQQGPGQDPQFLISFYEKMQSDKGSIPDRFSAQQFSDYHSELNMSSLELGDSALYFCASSLRGGLDTQYFGPGTRLTVL.

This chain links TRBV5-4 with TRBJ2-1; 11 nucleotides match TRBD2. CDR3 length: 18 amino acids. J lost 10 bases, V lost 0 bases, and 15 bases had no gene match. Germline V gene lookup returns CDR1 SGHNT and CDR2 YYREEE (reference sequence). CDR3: CASSLGPPSGLAAREQFF. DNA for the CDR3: TGTGCCAGCAGCTTGGGCCCCCCTTCGGGACTAGCGGCCCGGGAGCAGTTCTTC.

Here the CDR3 DNA reads TGTGCCAGCAGTTTATCAATAGGGGAGGTGCAGTACTTC. Translating it yields CASSLSIGEVQYF. J is TRBJ2-7 and V is TRBV27, with D maybe TRBD2 (6 bases). The CDR3 has 13 residues. In germline, CDR1 is MNHEY, CDR2 SMNVEV (reference sequence). Trimming took off 0 bases at V and 9 bases at J, with 12 bases between the two ends.

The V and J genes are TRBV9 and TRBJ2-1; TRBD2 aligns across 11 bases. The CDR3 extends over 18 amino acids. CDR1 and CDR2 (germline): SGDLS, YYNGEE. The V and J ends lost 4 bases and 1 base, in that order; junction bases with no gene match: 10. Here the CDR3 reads CASSLGLAGARSYNEQFF. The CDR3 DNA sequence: TGTGCCAGCAGCCTCGGACTAGCGGGTGCTCGTTCCTACAATGAGCAGTTCTTC.

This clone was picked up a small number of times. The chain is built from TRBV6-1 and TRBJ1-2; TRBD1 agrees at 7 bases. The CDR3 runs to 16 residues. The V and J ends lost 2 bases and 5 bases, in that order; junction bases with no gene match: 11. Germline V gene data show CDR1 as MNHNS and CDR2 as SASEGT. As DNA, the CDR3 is TGTGCCAGCAGTGAATGGGTCAAGGGGGCCCCGTATGGCTACACCTTC. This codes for CASSEWVKGAPYGYTF.

CDR3: CASSLGLAGGTRSYEQYF. The DNA for the CDR3 is TGTGCCAGCAGCCTGGGACTAGCGGGGGGTACCCGCTCCTACGAGCAGTACTTC. The chain links TRBV3-1 (or the pseudogene TRBV3-2) to TRBJ2-7, with 15 nucleotides matching TRBD2. The CDR3 loop spans 18 amino acids. The V gene's germline CDR1 is LGHDT and CDR2 YNNKEL (reference sequence). The ends lost 4 bases at V and 0 bases at J; junction bases unmatched: 7.

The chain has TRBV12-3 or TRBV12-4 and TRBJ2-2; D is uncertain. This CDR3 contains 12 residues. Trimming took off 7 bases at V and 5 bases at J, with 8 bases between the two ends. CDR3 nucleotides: TGTGCCAGCACCCCTTCGACCGGGGAGCTGTTTTTT. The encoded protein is CASTPSTGELFF.

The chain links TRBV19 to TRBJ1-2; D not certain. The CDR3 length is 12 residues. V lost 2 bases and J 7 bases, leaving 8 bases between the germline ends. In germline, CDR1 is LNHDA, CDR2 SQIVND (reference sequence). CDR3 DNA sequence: TGTGCCAGTAGTATATACGGGGTTGGCTACACCTTC. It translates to CASSIYGVGYTF.

CDR3 sequence reads: CAWSGTGDQPQHF. Written as DNA, the CDR3 is TGTGCCTGGAGTGGGACAGGGGATCAGCCCCAGCATTTT. The chain links TRBV30 to TRBJ1-5, with 9 bases lining up with TRBD1. J was trimmed by 5 bases and V by 1 base; bases with no gene match: 0. The CDR3 is made up of 13 amino acids. The germline V gene has CDR1 GTSNPN and CDR2 SVGIG (reference sequence).

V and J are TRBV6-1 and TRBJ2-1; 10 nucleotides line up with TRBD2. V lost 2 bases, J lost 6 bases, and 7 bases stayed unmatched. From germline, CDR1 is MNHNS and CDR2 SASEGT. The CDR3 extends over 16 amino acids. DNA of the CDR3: TGTGCCAGCAGTGAAATAGCGGGAGGCGGGGCCAATGAGCAGTTCTTC. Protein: CASSEIAGGGANEQFF.

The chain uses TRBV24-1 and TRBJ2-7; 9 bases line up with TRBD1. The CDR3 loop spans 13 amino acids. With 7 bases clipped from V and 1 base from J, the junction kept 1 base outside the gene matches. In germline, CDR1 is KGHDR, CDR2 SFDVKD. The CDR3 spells CATSGTGSYEQYF. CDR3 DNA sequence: TGTGCCACCAGCGGGACAGGGTCCTACGAGCAGTACTTC.

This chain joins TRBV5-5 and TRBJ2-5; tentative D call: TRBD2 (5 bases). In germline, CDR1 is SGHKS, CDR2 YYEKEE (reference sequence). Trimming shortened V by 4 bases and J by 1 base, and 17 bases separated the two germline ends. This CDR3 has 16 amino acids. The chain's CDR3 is CASSLWGESAQETQYF. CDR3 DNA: TGTGCCAGCAGCCTGTGGGGAGAAAGCGCCCAAGAGACCCAGTACTTC.

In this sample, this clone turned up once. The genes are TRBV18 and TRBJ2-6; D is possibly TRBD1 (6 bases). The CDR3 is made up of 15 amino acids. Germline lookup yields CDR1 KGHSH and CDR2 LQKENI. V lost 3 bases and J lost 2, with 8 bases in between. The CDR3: CASSPGATGANVLTF. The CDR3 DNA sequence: TGTGCCAGCTCACCGGGGGCTACTGGGGCCAACGTCCTGACTTTC.

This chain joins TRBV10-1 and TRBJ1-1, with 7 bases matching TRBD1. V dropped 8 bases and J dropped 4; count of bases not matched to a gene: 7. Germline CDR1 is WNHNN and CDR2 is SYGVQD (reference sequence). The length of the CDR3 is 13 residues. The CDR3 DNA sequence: TGCGCCAGCTCGTCGTACAGGGGCACTGAAGCTTTCTTT. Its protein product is CASSSYRGTEAFF.

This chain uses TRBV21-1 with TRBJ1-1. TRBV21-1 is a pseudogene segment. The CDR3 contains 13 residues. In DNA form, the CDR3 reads TGTGCCAGCAGCAACACTCAGGGACTTGAAGCTTTCTTT. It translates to CASSNTQGLEAFF.

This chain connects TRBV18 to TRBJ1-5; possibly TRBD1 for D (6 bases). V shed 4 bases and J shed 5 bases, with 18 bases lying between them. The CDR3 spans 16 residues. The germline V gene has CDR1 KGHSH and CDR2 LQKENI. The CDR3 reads CASSRQEKRLHQPQHF. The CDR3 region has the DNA TGTGCCAGCTCACGACAGGAGAAGAGGCTACATCAGCCCCAGCATTTT.

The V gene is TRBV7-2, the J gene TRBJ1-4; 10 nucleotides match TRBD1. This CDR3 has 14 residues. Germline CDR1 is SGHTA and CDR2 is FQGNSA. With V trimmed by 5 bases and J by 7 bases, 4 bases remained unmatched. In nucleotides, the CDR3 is TGTGCCAGCAGCGTCGACAGGGGGCTTGAAAAACTGTTTTTT. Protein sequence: CASSVDRGLEKLFF.

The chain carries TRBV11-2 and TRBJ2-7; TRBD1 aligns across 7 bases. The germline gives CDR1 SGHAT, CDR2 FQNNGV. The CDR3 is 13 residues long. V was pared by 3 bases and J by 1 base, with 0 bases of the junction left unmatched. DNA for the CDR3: TGTGCCAGCAGCTTGGACAGGTCCTACGAGCAGTACTTC. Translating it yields CASSLDRSYEQYF. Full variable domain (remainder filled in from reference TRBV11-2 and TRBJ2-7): EAGVAQSPRYKIIEKRQSVAFWCNPISGHATLYWYQQILGQGPKLLIQFQNNGVVDDSQLPKDRFSAERLKGVDSTLKIQPAKLEDSAVYLCASSLDRSYEQYFGPGTRLTVT.

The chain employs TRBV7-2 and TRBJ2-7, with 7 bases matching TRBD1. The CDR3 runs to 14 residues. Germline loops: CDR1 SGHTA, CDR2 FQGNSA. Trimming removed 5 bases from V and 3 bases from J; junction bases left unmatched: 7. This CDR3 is CASSPGGTNYEQYF. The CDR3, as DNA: TGTGCCAGCAGCCCAGGGGGAACTAACTACGAGCAGTACTTC.

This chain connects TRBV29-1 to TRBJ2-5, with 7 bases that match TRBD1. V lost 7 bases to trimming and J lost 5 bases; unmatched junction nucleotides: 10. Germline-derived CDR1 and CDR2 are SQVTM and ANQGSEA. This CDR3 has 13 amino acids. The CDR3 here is CSESTGAGETQYF. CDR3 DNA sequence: TGCAGCGAATCCACAGGGGCTGGGGAGACCCAGTACTTC.

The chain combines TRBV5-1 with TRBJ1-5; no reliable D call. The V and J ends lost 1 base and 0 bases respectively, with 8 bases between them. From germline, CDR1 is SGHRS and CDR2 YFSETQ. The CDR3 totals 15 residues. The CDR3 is CASSLSGVSNQPQHF. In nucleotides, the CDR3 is TGCGCCAGCAGCTTGAGCGGGGTTAGCAATCAGCCCCAGCATTTT.

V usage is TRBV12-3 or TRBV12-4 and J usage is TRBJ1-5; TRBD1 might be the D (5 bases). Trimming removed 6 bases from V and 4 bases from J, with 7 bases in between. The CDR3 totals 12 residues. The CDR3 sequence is CASRGGNQPQHF. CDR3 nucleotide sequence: TGTGCCAGCAGGGGGGGTAATCAGCCCCAGCATTTT.

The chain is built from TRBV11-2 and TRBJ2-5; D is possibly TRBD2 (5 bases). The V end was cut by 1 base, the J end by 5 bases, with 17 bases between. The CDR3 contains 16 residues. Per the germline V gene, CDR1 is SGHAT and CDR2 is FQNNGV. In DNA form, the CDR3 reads TGTGCCAGCAGCTTAGGGGGAGTAAGGAGAGGGGAGACCCAGTACTTC. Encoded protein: CASSLGGVRRGETQYF.

In nucleotides, the CDR3 is TGTGCCAGCAGTCCGTCCCGGGACAAAGCTGGCTACACCTTC. Its translation: CASSPSRDKAGYTF. V is TRBV6-4 and J is TRBJ1-2, with D tentatively TRBD1 (6 bases). CDR3 length: 14 amino acids. Trimming removed 5 bases at V and 7 bases at J, with 17 bases between. Germline CDR1 MRHNA, CDR2 SNTAGT.

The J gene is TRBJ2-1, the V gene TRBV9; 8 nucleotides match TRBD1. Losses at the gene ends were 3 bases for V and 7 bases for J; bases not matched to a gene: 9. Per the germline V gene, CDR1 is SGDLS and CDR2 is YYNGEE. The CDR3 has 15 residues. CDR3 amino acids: CASSGSGQGRNEQFF. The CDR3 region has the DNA TGTGCCAGCAGCGGGTCCGGACAGGGCCGAAATGAGCAGTTCTTC.

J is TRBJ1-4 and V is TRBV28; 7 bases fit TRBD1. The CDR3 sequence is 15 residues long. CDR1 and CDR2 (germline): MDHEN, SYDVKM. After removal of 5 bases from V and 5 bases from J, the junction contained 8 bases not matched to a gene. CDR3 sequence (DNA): TGTGCCAGCAGTCCTCCAGGGGGTAGGAATGAAAAACTGTTTTTT. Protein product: CASSPPGGRNEKLFF.

The CDR3 loop is CASSQDQSGRANEQYF. CDR3 sequence (DNA): TGTGCCAGCAGCCAAGATCAGAGCGGGAGGGCCAATGAGCAGTACTTC. The chain employs TRBV4-2 and TRBJ2-7; 10 nucleotides agree with TRBD2. From germline, CDR1 is LGHNA and CDR2 YNFKEQ. The CDR3 is 16 amino acids. Trimming removed 0 bases from V and 7 bases from J; junction bases left unmatched: 9.